The entry that follows covers one T cell receptor (beta chain) sequence. Its antigen is not known. The sample is drawn from a study of a mutant IDH1 vaccine in newly diagnosed glioma. Whole-study context: Eight vaccine injections were given to patients in weeks 1, 3, 5, 7, 11, 15, 19 and 23. The initiation of vaccination occurred 4-6 weeks after radiotherapy alone, or with temozolomide cycles. Patients' prior therapy spanned radiotherapy, temozolomide, or both; most underwent both.

The protocol was immunoSEQ multiplex PCR, while the TCRdb copy is restricted to in-frame clones and leaves out a portion. The sample contains some 27,000 clones, around 83% of which appear only once. Trimming took off 4 bases at V and 4 bases at J, with 11 bases between the two ends. This CDR3 spans 15 amino acids. The germline gives CDR1 MGHDK, CDR2 SYGVNS. Indicated time point: week 23, last vaccination. In the vaccine, a single dose held 300 ug of the mutant IDH1 20-mer peptide, along with topical imiquimod. The chain joins TRBV25-1 to TRBJ1-6, with TRBD1 as a possible D gene (6 bases). The material was PBMCs, obtained from a glioma patient whose treatment included an IDH1 peptide vaccine. This TCR was sampled from a woman under 40 with glioma. CDR3 sequence: CASSGGAGYNSPLHF. CDR3 bases: TGTGCCAGCAGTGGGGGGGCTGGTTATAATTCACCCCTCCACTTT.